Each of the 22 T cell receptor beta chains below was sequenced from the same sample in a study of tumor-infiltrating lymphocytes in localized non-small cell lung cancer. Here immunoSEQ multiplex PCR was the method, and the copy in TCRdb shows in-frame clones only, minus some. The sample records 13,000 to 15,000 clones, 68% being singletons. Sequenced sample: uninvolved lung tissue not adjacent to the tumor. Source of these receptors: a human donor with non-small cell lung cancer.

The chain combines TRBV20-1 with TRBJ2-1; D gene unclear. The CDR3 loop spans 11 amino acids. The V gene's germline CDR1 is DFQATT and CDR2 SNEGSKA (reference sequence). The germline V and J ends were trimmed by 7 bases and 3 bases, with 7 bases remaining between them. For the CDR3, the DNA is TGCAGTGGGACCGACTACAATGAGCAGTTCTTC. This translates into CSGTDYNEQFF.

With respect to this clone: Different DNA sequences within this sample yield the same CDR3. This chain connects TRBV28 to TRBJ1-2; D is ambiguous. The CDR3 sequence is 12 residues long. The germline V gene has CDR1 MDHEN and CDR2 SYDVKM. The V and J ends lost 3 bases and 2 bases respectively, with 4 bases between them. CDR3 amino acids: CASSLQNYGYTF. The CDR3 nucleotides read TGTGCCAGCAGTTTGCAGAACTATGGCTACACCTTC.

The chain recombines TRBV6-1 with TRBJ1-1; 8 nucleotides match TRBD1. The CDR3 is made up of 14 amino acids. Germline V gene lookup returns CDR1 MNHNS and CDR2 SASEGT. Germline trimming cut 2 bases from V and 5 bases from J; bases unmatched to any gene: 4. CDR3 DNA: TGTGCCAGCAGTGAACAGGGGGCTATTACTGAAGCTTTCTTT. It translates to CASSEQGAITEAFF.

This clone is labeled medium-sized (0.01 to 0.1%). The CDR3: CASSAALAKNIQYF. DNA of the CDR3: TGTGCCAGCAGCGCCGCGTTAGCCAAAAACATTCAGTACTTC. This rearrangement joins TRBV5-6 to TRBJ2-4; D is unclear. Trimming stripped 4 bases from V and 0 bases from J, with 8 bases between. Germline lookup yields CDR1 SGHDT and CDR2 YYEEEE. The CDR3 covers 14 residues.

This clone was seen a handful of times. The V gene is TRBV9, the J gene TRBJ1-1; the D is unclear. Germline V lookup: CDR1 SGDLS, CDR2 YYNGEE. This CDR3 is 13 amino acids long. Trimming took off 2 bases at V and 1 base at J, with 6 bases between the two ends. CDR3 DNA: TGTGCCAGCAGCGTGGGCCCGAACACTGAAGCTTTCTTT. Amino acid sequence: CASSVGPNTEAFF.

The genes are TRBV7-2 and TRBJ2-5, with 7 bases matching TRBD1. This CDR3 contains 14 residues. The V gene's germline CDR1 is SGHTA and CDR2 FQGNSA. Germline trimming cut 1 base from V and 5 bases from J; bases unmatched to any gene: 4. The CDR3 spells CASSLGAGGETQYF. CDR3 bases: TGTGCCAGCAGCTTAGGGGCAGGGGGTGAGACCCAGTACTTC.

This clone came up a few times. The chain links TRBV7-8 to TRBJ2-7, with D possibly TRBD1 on 6 matching bases. Trimming left V 5 bases short and J 2 bases short, with 19 bases between. There are 16 residues in the CDR3. The germline gives CDR1 SGHVS, CDR2 FQNEAQ. CDR3 sequence: CASSHGAGASPYEQYF. The CDR3 nucleotides read TGTGCCAGCAGCCATGGGGCAGGGGCATCCCCCTACGAGCAGTACTTC.

This clone was detected only a few times. The chain recombines TRBV28 with TRBJ2-7, with TRBD1 identical over 9 bases. This CDR3 region has 14 residues. CDR1 and CDR2 (germline): MDHEN, SYDVKM. V shed 6 bases, J shed 7 bases, and the junction held 10 bases outside the gene matches. CDR3 in amino acids: CASSRPGTGREQYF. In DNA form, the CDR3 reads TGTGCCAGCAGCCGTCCCGGGACAGGGAGGGAGCAGTACTTC.

The genes are TRBV29-1 and TRBJ2-1, with D possibly TRBD1 on 5 matching bases. The V end lost 2 bases, the J end lost 8 bases, and 19 bases lay between the germline ends. Germline V lookup: CDR1 SQVTM, CDR2 ANQGSEA. This CDR3 has 15 amino acids. CDR3 coding DNA: TGCAGCGTTGAACGTATGCAGGGATCTAGGGATGAGCAGTTCTTC. Its translation: CSVERMQGSRDEQFF.

The rearrangement links TRBV27 to TRBJ1-6; maybe TRBD1 (6 bases). CDR1 is MNHEY, CDR2 SMNVEV, per germline (reference sequence). The CDR3 is made up of 14 amino acids. CDR3 loop: CARTGGVGDSPLHF. As DNA, the CDR3 is TGTGCTAGAACGGGGGGCGTCGGGGATTCACCCCTCCACTTT.

In nucleotides, the CDR3 is TGTGCCAGCAGCTCACCGGGACAGACAGATACGCAGTATTTT. It yields the protein CASSSPGQTDTQYF. The chain carries TRBV5-4 and TRBJ2-3; 7 bases match TRBD1. The V and J ends lost 3 bases and 3 bases, in that order; junction bases with no gene match: 4. The CDR3 length is 14 residues. Germline CDR1 SGHNT, CDR2 YYREEE (reference sequence).

The V call is TRBV2, the J call TRBJ2-4; TRBD1 is a possible D gene (7 bases). Germline loops: CDR1 SNHLY, CDR2 FYNNEI. V shed 2 bases and J shed 9 bases, with 17 bases lying between them. The CDR3 has 15 amino acids. The CDR3 sequence: CASSEWDSWRGIQYF. The CDR3, as DNA: TGTGCCAGCAGTGAATGGGACAGTTGGAGGGGCATTCAGTACTTC.

This rearrangement joins TRBV9 to TRBJ2-7; 8 bases are a match to TRBD2. The CDR3 contains 17 residues. The germline V gene has CDR1 SGDLS and CDR2 YYNGEE. The ends lost 0 bases at V and 6 bases at J; junction bases unmatched: 14. The CDR3: CASSVARGGRRAGEQYV. The CDR3 nucleotides are TGTGCCAGCAGCGTAGCTCGGGGGGGGCGCAGGGCGGGCGAGCAGTACGTC.

The rearrangement uses TRBV28 and TRBJ1-2; D is unresolved. Trimming left V 8 bases short and J 4 bases short, with 11 bases between. This CDR3 has 12 residues. CDR1 is MDHEN and CDR2 is SYDVKM in the germline V gene. The CDR3 nucleotides read TGTGCCAGCCGCCCGGGAGGCTATGGCTACACCTTC. This codes for CASRPGGYGYTF.

The chain employs TRBV7-2 and TRBJ2-5; D might be TRBD1 (5 bases). The CDR3 consists of 13 residues. V lost 1 base to trimming and J lost 6 bases, with 9 bases between them. The germline gives CDR1 SGHTA, CDR2 FQGNSA. CDR3 loop: CASSLEGVQTQYF. In nucleotides, the CDR3 is TGTGCCAGCAGCTTAGAAGGGGTGCAGACCCAGTACTTC.

The CDR3 here is CASSSGLAGITDTQYF. The DNA of the CDR3 is TGTGCCAGCAGCTCGGGACTAGCGGGAATTACAGATACGCAGTATTTT. The J gene is TRBJ2-3, the V gene TRBV5-4; 13 nucleotides agree with TRBD2. The CDR3 sequence is 16 residues long. The germline V gene has CDR1 SGHNT and CDR2 YYREEE (reference sequence). The junction had 4 bases not matched to a gene; V was cut back by 3 bases and J by 3 bases.

This clone was observed a handful of times. The CDR3 DNA is TGCAGCGTTGAAATTTGGGGCCTTCGAGGGGAAAAACTGTTTTTT. Residues: CSVEIWGLRGEKLFF. The chain links TRBV29-1 to TRBJ1-4; the D gene is possibly TRBD1 (5 bases). The V and J ends lost 2 bases and 8 bases respectively, with 18 bases between them. The CDR3 has 15 residues. Germline V gene sequence: CDR1 SQVTM, CDR2 ANQGSEA.

This chain connects TRBV9 to TRBJ2-1; the match to TRBD2 covers 11 bases. J was trimmed by 9 bases and V by 4 bases; bases with no gene match: 9. This CDR3 region has 15 residues. CDR1 is SGDLS and CDR2 is YYNGEE in the germline V gene. DNA of the CDR3: TGTGCCAGCAGCATGACTAGCGGGACCGCGGGTGAGCAGTTCTTC. This encodes CASSMTSGTAGEQFF.

V gene TRBV20-1 combines with J gene TRBJ2-5, with D perhaps TRBD2 (5 bases). Deletions cut 6 bases from V and 4 bases from J, with 9 bases between. Germline assignment: CDR1 DFQATT and CDR2 SNEGSKA (reference sequence). This CDR3 spans 11 amino acids. Here the CDR3 reads CSAGELETQYF. The DNA for the CDR3 is TGCAGTGCGGGAGAGTTAGAGACCCAGTACTTC.

The sample holds a few counts of this clone. The rearrangement joins TRBV19 to TRBJ1-4, with D unclear. V lost 2 bases to trimming and J lost 4 bases, with 11 bases between them. The V gene's germline CDR1 is LNHDA and CDR2 SQIVND (reference sequence). This CDR3 is built from 15 residues. The CDR3 here is CASSINRRLNEKLFF. The CDR3 DNA reads TGTGCCAGTAGTATAAATAGGCGGCTTAATGAAAAACTGTTTTTT.

This chain uses TRBV6-5 with TRBJ1-5; 7 bases line up with TRBD1. The CDR3 contains 15 residues. The V and J ends lost 10 bases and 2 bases, in that order; junction bases with no gene match: 11. From germline, CDR1 is MNHEY and CDR2 SVGAGI. CDR3 bases: TGTGCCACTGGGACAGTTGAAAGCGGCAATCAGCCCCAGCATTTT. It specifies CATGTVESGNQPQHF.

This clone is large in the sample. V usage is TRBV28 and J usage is TRBJ1-2; a weak D match, TRBD1 (6 bases). The germline V and J ends were trimmed by 8 bases and 7 bases, with 14 bases remaining between them. CDR1 is MDHEN, CDR2 SYDVKM, per germline. The CDR3 covers 12 residues. The chain's CDR3 is CASLGGWSGYTF. The CDR3 region has the DNA TGTGCCAGCTTAGGGGGGTGGAGTGGCTACACCTTC.